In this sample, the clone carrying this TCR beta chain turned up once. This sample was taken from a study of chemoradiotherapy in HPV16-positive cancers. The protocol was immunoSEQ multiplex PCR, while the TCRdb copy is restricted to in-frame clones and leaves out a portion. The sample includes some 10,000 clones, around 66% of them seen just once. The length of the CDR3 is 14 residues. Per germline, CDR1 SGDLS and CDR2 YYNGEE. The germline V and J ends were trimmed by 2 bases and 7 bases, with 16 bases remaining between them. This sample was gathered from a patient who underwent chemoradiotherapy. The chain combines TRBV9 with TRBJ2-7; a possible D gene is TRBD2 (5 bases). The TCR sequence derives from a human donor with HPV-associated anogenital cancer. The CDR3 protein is CASSVRNPPGEQYF. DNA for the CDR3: TGTGCCAGCAGCGTCCGGAATCCCCCGGGGGAGCAGTACTTC.